This T cell receptor (beta chain) was identified in a study of identical twins. TCRdb called the 5' RACE reads again in MiXCR, with one record for every CDR3 protein. This table has 500,000 to 550,000 distinct CDR3 sequences, approximately 22% appearing once. This clonotype came up many times. The CDR3 has 12 amino acids. V was shortened by 2 bases and J by 2 bases, with 3 bases between the two germline ends. This sample also appeared in a second study, on T cells expressing NK-cell markers.

The source of this sequence is a woman aged 18-35 years in good health. Sequenced input: CD4+ T cells sorted from blood. The chain joins TRBV12-3 or TRBV12-4 to TRBJ1-2; no firm D call. CDR3 loop: CASSLRNYGYTF. CDR3 sequence (DNA): TGTGCCAGCAGTTTACGGAACTATGGCTACACCTTC.